A selection of T cell receptor beta chains follows, all from one sample in a study of response to subunit inactivated influenza vaccine. TCRdb passed the RT-PCR reads through MiXCR, listing each CDR3 protein once. This sample has 500,000 to 600,000 distinct CDR3 sequences; 11% occur once, and the top ten carry about 10%. This same sample was also taken into another study, of T cells expressing NK-cell markers.

Here the sequenced sample was PBMCs from blood, taken on the day of vaccination. The receptors shown here come from a man aged 45-60 years who received an inactivated influenza vaccine. Each CDR3 is given with its conserved first and last residue. A D gene is named only where the DNA matches it firmly. The listing skips clone size in some rows; elsewhere it reads once, few, many or a size class.

few	TRBV15	TRBJ2-2	TRBD2	CAAGGLTGELFF	TGTGCCGCGGGGGGCCTAACCGGGGAGCTGTTTTTT
-	TRBV29-1	TRBJ2-7	-	CSVGEPYEQYF	TGCAGCGTTGGTGAGCCCTACGAGCAGTACTTC
few	TRBV27	TRBJ2-1	-	CASSLFDSLNNEQFF	TGTGCCAGCAGTTTATTCGACAGCCTGAACAATGAGCAGTTCTTC
once	TRBV9	TRBJ2-7	-	CASSVGERRPWDEQYF	TGTGCCAGCAGCGTAGGGGAAAGGAGGCCGTGGGACGAGCAGTACTTC
-	TRBV12-3/TRBV12-4	TRBJ1-5	-	CASSFSMGQPQHF	TGTGCCAGCAGTTTCTCGATGGGTCAGCCCCAGCATTTT
few	TRBV6-5	TRBJ2-7	-	CASSYSGQGLGYEQYF	TGTGCCAGCAGTTACTCGGGGCAGGGGTTGGGGTACGAGCAGTACTTC
-	TRBV6-5	TRBJ1-2	-	CASSYGGHTGYTF	TGTGCCAGCAGTTACGGGGGGCACACGGGCTACACCTTC
-	TRBV6-1	TRBJ2-1	TRBD1	CASSEVRQGVRNEQFF	TGTGCCAGCAGTGAAGTCCGACAGGGTGTTAGAAATGAGCAGTTCTTC
few	TRBV12-3/TRBV12-4	TRBJ2-2	TRBD1	CATSPLTGSTGELFF	TGTGCCACCTCCCCCCTGACAGGGTCCACCGGGGAGCTGTTTTTT
-	TRBV19	TRBJ2-3	-	CSSSDRADTQYF	TGTTCTTCTTCGGACCGCGCGGATACGCAGTATTTT
-	TRBV6-5	TRBJ2-7	-	CASSYRTLGYEQYF	TGTGCCAGCAGTTACCGGACACTGGGCTACGAGCAGTACTTC
many	TRBV10-2	TRBJ2-1	-	CASSGRRGANEQFF	TGCGCCAGTTCGGGACGGAGGGGCGCGAATGAGCAGTTCTTC
-	TRBV7-9	TRBJ2-1	TRBD2	CASSLSWASGANEQFF	TGTGCCAGCAGCTTATCTTGGGCTAGCGGGGCAAACGAGCAGTTCTTC
-	TRBV12-3/TRBV12-4	TRBJ2-3	-	CASSLEFGPDTQYF	TGTGCCAGCAGTTTAGAGTTTGGTCCAGATACGCAGTATTTT
many	TRBV12-3/TRBV12-4	TRBJ2-2	-	CASTSGWDKRSGELFF	TGTGCCAGCACCTCAGGATGGGACAAGCGATCCGGGGAGCTGTTTTTT
-	TRBV10-2	TRBJ2-7	TRBD2	CASRAGRDLYEQYF	TGCGCCAGCAGAGCGGGGAGGGACCTCTACGAGCAGTACTTC
-	TRBV27	TRBJ2-1	TRBD2	CASSRLAGAAGEQFF	TGTGCCAGCAGTCGATTAGCGGGAGCAGCTGGTGAGCAGTTCTTC
-	TRBV5-1	TRBJ2-3	-	CASSWTNSQTPDTQYF	TGCGCCAGCAGCTGGACCAATTCCCAAACCCCAGATACGCAGTATTTT
few	TRBV10-3	TRBJ2-7	TRBD1	CAISRQGATYEQYF	TGTGCCATCAGTCGACAGGGGGCCACCTACGAGCAGTACTTC
few	TRBV6-1	TRBJ1-5	TRBD1	CASRRTGDSNQPQHF	TGTGCCAGCAGAAGGACAGGAGATAGCAATCAGCCCCAGCATTTT
few	TRBV12-3/TRBV12-4	TRBJ1-1	TRBD1	CASSFDRGGIVTEAFF	TGTGCCAGCAGTTTCGACAGGGGGGGGATAGTCACTGAAGCTTTCTTT
few	TRBV4-3	TRBJ1-2	-	CASSQEGPSYGYTF	TGCGCCAGCAGCCAAGAAGGGCCGTCCTATGGCTACACCTTC
few	TRBV12-3/TRBV12-4	TRBJ1-6	-	CASTKGASLHF	TGTGCCAGCACCAAAGGGGCATCCCTCCACTTT
-	TRBV15	TRBJ2-1	-	CATSSISTRRDEQFF	TGTGCCACCAGCAGCATATCTACTAGGAGGGATGAGCAGTTCTTC
many	TRBV12-3/TRBV12-4	TRBJ1-1	TRBD1	CASSPNRGGTEAFF	TGTGCCAGCAGTCCCAACAGGGGAGGGACTGAAGCTTTCTTT
few	TRBV30	TRBJ2-1	-	CAWSSGGLEQFF	TGTGCCTGGAGTTCCGGGGGTCTTGAGCAGTTCTTC
-	TRBV20-1	TRBJ2-3	-	CSARPGGDTQYF	TGCAGTGCGAGACCGGGCGGGGATACGCAGTATTTT
-	TRBV20-1	TRBJ2-3	-	CSATLRVVSTDTQYF	TGCAGTGCTACCCTAAGGGTCGTGAGCACAGATACGCAGTATTTT
many	TRBV5-6	TRBJ1-2	-	CASSLERLNYGYTF	TGTGCCAGCAGCTTGGAACGGCTGAACTATGGCTACACCTTC
many	TRBV29-1	TRBJ1-1	-	CSVEDLEMNTEAFF	TGCAGCGTTGAAGATCTGGAAATGAACACTGAAGCTTTCTTT
-	TRBV6-5	TRBJ1-2	TRBD1	CANSYSSGTGNGYTF	TGTGCCAACAGTTACTCGAGTGGGACAGGGAATGGCTACACCTTC
few	TRBV20-1	TRBJ1-1	-	CSARIWGLRNTEAFF	TGCAGTGCTAGAATCTGGGGGCTTAGGAACACTGAAGCTTTCTTT
few	TRBV15	TRBJ2-1	-	CATSRDLSGSPGQFF	TGTGCCACCAGCAGAGATTTATCGGGGTCCCCTGGGCAGTTCTTC
few	TRBV28	TRBJ1-1	TRBD1	CASSSPPRGQVNTEAFF	TGTGCCAGCAGCTCCCCTCCTCGGGGACAGGTGAACACTGAAGCTTTCTTT
-	TRBV5-1	TRBJ2-7	-	CASSVTSPYEQYF	TGCGCCAGCAGCGTCACTAGTCCCTACGAGCAGTACTTC
many	TRBV7-3	TRBJ2-2	TRBD2	CASSSDGLASGELFF	TGTGCCAGCAGCTCCGACGGACTAGCATCCGGGGAGCTGTTTTTT
few	TRBV6-5	TRBJ2-1	TRBD2	CASSYSGGLPNEQFF	TGTGCCAGCAGTTACAGCGGGGGGCTGCCGAATGAGCAGTTCTTC
-	TRBV18	TRBJ2-7	TRBD1	CASSPLGQGVVEQYF	TGTGCCAGCTCCCCCCTGGGACAGGGCGTCGTCGAGCAGTACTTC
-	TRBV28	TRBJ2-7	TRBD1	CATRGDRAYEQYF	TGTGCCACAAGAGGAGACAGGGCCTACGAGCAGTACTTC
few	TRBV5-1	TRBJ2-2	-	CASSFFFGNLQNTGELFF	TGCGCCAGCAGCTTTTTTTTTGGGAACCTCCAAAACACCGGGGAGCTGTTTTTT
many	TRBV20-1	TRBJ2-3	TRBD1	CSASRAGGSTDTQYF	TGCAGTGCTAGTCGGGCAGGGGGCAGCACAGATACGCAGTATTTT
few	TRBV20-1	TRBJ1-4	-	CSARGDINEKLFF	TGCAGTGCTAGAGGTGACATAAATGAAAAACTGTTTTTT
-	TRBV7-9	TRBJ2-7	-	CASISTGYEQYF	TGTGCCAGCATCTCGACAGGCTACGAGCAGTACTTC
few	TRBV29-1	TRBJ2-7	TRBD1	CSARTGRSYEQYF	TGCAGCGCTCGGACAGGGAGGTCCTACGAGCAGTACTTC
many	TRBV10-3	TRBJ1-3	-	CAISESRSGNTIYF	TGTGCCATCAGTGAGTCCCGCTCTGGAAACACCATATATTTT
-	TRBV7-2	TRBJ2-1	-	CASSLPVLVPYNEQFF	TGTGCCAGCAGCCTACCCGTGCTCGTACCCTACAATGAGCAGTTCTTC
few	TRBV20-1	TRBJ2-6	-	CSARDGGRAAGANVLTF	TGCAGTGCTAGAGATGGGGGCAGGGCGGCCGGGGCCAACGTCCTGACTTTC
-	TRBV2	TRBJ2-3	-	CASSGLPGRLSTDTQYF	TGTGCCAGCAGCGGCCTCCCGGGACGGCTTAGCACAGATACGCAGTATTTT
many	TRBV6-2/TRBV6-3	TRBJ2-1	-	CASSCRECNEQFF	TGTGCCAGCAGTTGCCGGGAGTGCAATGAGCAGTTCTTC
-	TRBV20-1	TRBJ2-5	-	CSAKTSRGETQYF	TGCAGTGCCAAGACTAGTCGGGGGGAGACCCAGTACTTC
few	TRBV19	TRBJ2-3	-	CASSARQGGGTDTQYF	TGTGCCAGTAGTGCCCGACAGGGAGGCGGCACAGATACGCAGTATTTT
-	TRBV6-1	TRBJ2-7	TRBD1	CASSATEQGRYEQYF	TGTGCCAGCAGCGCTACCGAACAGGGGCGCTACGAGCAGTACTTC
-	TRBV27	TRBJ2-7	TRBD1	CASSQWDSYEQYF	TGTGCCAGCAGTCAGTGGGACAGCTACGAGCAGTACTTC
few	TRBV20-1	TRBJ2-3	TRBD2	CSASGSTSGSTDTQYF	TGCAGTGCTAGTGGTTCGACTAGCGGAAGCACAGATACGCAGTATTTT
few	TRBV6-2/TRBV6-3	TRBJ2-7	TRBD2	CASSYVAGGLFNEQYF	TGTGCCAGCAGTTACGTAGCGGGAGGATTATTCAACGAGCAGTACTTC